This T cell receptor (beta chain) was sequenced during a study of CD4 T cells in relation to SARS-CoV-2 and coronaviruses. Study information: After 10 days of antigen culture, PBMC TCR beta CDR3s were sequenced.

Unexposed donor CD4+ T cells date from about 2011-2018, before the COVID-19 pandemic. CD4+ T cells were isolated from the cells after about ten days of culture. As cell numbers allowed, unexposed-donor CD4+ T cells faced SARS-CoV-2 S/N and four cold-coronavirus spikes. Overall study results and limits: This crossreactivity analysis covered spike protein alone, no other viral proteins.

Looked up from germline, CDR1 is SEHNR and CDR2 is FQNEAQ (reference sequence). The V end was cut by 5 bases, the J end by 4 bases, with 15 bases between. The CDR3 is 15 amino acids. TCRdb keeps only in-frame clones here, not all; method: immunoSEQ multiplex PCR. The table shows around 16,000 clones, with 65% to 85% occurring only once. On this clone itself: Antigen unknown.

The TCR was taken from a human donor in good health. What was sequenced was CD4+ T cells from PBMCs, cultured in vitro. This chain joins TRBV7-9 and TRBJ1-3, with unresolved D. CDR3: CASSRSREVGNTIYF. DNA for the CDR3: TGTGCCAGCAGCCGGTCACGGGAGGTGGGAAACACCATATATTTT.